Listed here are 10 T cell receptor beta chains from one sample, sequenced in a study of shared clonotypes between healthy human individuals. Measured with immunoSEQ multiplex PCR; TCRdb has only the in-frame clones, and not every one. The data hold 110,000 or so clones, with approximately 70% observed a single time. Sample: memory CD8+ T cells sorted from blood. The subset denotes: CD45RO+ cells pooled with CCR7-negative TemRA cells. The receptors stem from a woman between 25 and 40 years old in good health.

This clone was seen repeatedly, ten times or more. The chain couples TRBV9 to TRBJ2-7, with TRBD1 identical over 8 bases. J gave up 7 bases and V 4 bases, and 7 bases lay outside the gene matches. Germline CDR1 and CDR2: SGDLS and YYNGEE. The CDR3 has 13 residues. As DNA, the CDR3 is TGTGCCAGCAGCCCCACTAGGACAGGGGAGCAGTACTTC. Its protein product is CASSPTRTGEQYF.

This clone occurred many times. The chain recombines TRBV28 with TRBJ1-2; D is uncertain. V shed 3 bases and J shed 7 bases, with 12 bases lying between them. The CDR3 runs to 13 residues. Germline-derived CDR1 and CDR2 are MDHEN and SYDVKM. The CDR3 is CASSLSVVRGYTF. The CDR3 DNA reads as TGTGCCAGCAGTTTGAGTGTGGTCCGTGGCTACACCTTC.

About this clone: A single base is all that separates this from a far larger clone, so a read error is likely. This rearrangement joins TRBV19 to TRBJ2-3; the match to TRBD2 covers 8 bases. CDR3 length: 16 residues. Per the germline V gene, CDR1 is LNHDA and CDR2 is SQIVND (reference sequence). V gave up 5 bases and J gave up 1 base; unmatched junction bases: 8. CDR3 region: CASSSPAGEGTDTQYF. In nucleotides, the CDR3 is TGTGCCAGTAGTTCTCCAGCGGGAGAAGGCACAGATACGCAGTATTTT. Drawing the rest from reference TRBV19 and TRBJ2-3, the complete variable domain is DGGITQSPKYLFRKEGQNVTLSCEQNLNHDAMYWYRQDPGQGLRLIYYSQIVNDFQKGDIAEGYSVSREKKESFPLTVTSAQKNPTAFYLCASSSPAGEGTDTQYFGPGTRLTVL.

This chain uses TRBV13 with TRBJ2-7; D is perhaps TRBD1 or TRBD2 (5 bases each). Germline V gives CDR1 PRHDT, CDR2 FYEKMQ (reference sequence). Between the trimmed V and J ends, which lost 3 bases and 4 bases, there was a span of 10 bases. This CDR3 has 13 residues. CDR3 nucleotides: TGTGCCAGCAGCTTCCGGGGCCATTACGAGCAGTACTTC. Translation: CASSFRGHYEQYF.

The CDR3 nucleotides are TGTGCCAGCAACGACTTAGACGCAGGGTGGGCGGGGGGAAAACTGTTTTTT. It encodes CASNDLDAGWAGGKLFF. The V and J genes are TRBV4-2 and TRBJ1-4; maybe TRBD1 (5 bases). Germline CDR1 LGHNA, CDR2 YNFKEQ. Trimming took off 7 bases at V and 10 bases at J, with 28 bases between the two ends. The CDR3 runs 17 residues.

This clone was observed a few times. The chain couples TRBV7-2 to TRBJ2-1; D ambiguous. The CDR3 runs to 17 residues. V lost 6 bases and J lost 5, with 23 bases in between. Germline loops: CDR1 SGHTA, CDR2 FQGNSA. CDR3 protein: CASSSNALLVDNNEQFF. As DNA, the CDR3 is TGTGCCAGCAGTTCTAATGCCCTGTTGGTAGACAACAATGAGCAGTTCTTC.

This clone has just one count. A far larger clone differs by one base, so this is likely a read error. The chain links TRBV19 to TRBJ1-1; TRBD1 might be the D (6 bases). In germline, CDR1 is LNHDA, CDR2 SQIVND (reference sequence). Trimming removed 8 bases from V and 3 bases from J, with 16 bases in between. This CDR3 has 14 amino acids. The CDR3 nucleotides are TGTGCCAGTGGTCGGGGGGCGGGGTACACTGAAGCTTTCTTT. Amino acid sequence: CASGRGAGYTEAFF.

This clone has only a few counts. The chain combines TRBV7-2 with TRBJ1-6; no clear D gene. V lost 0 bases, J lost 0 bases, and 15 bases lay in between. The germline V gene encodes CDR1 SGHTA and CDR2 FQGNSA. The length of the CDR3 is 19 residues. The CDR3 bases are TGTGCCAGCAGCTTAGCGCCCTACAGCCTAAGCTCCTATAATTCACCCCTCCACTTT. This sequence encodes CASSLAPYSLSSYNSPLHF.

The chain combines TRBV19 with TRBJ2-5; tentative D call: TRBD2 (5 bases). Trimming cost V 4 bases and J 2 bases, with 14 bases left between them. The length of the CDR3 is 15 residues. The germline CDR1 and CDR2 sequences are LNHDA and SQIVND (reference sequence). CDR3 sequence: CASSKTREQQETQYF. CDR3 nucleotides: TGTGCCAGTAGTAAGACAAGGGAGCAACAAGAGACCCAGTACTTC.

This clone came up once. The chain joins TRBV7-6 to TRBJ1-5; the D is unclear. CDR3 length: 16 amino acids. Germline V gives CDR1 SGHVS, CDR2 FNYEAQ. Trimming left V 2 bases short and J 0 bases short, with 11 bases between. CDR3 loop: CASSLSAGNSNQPQHF. The CDR3 DNA reads TGTGCCAGCAGCTTATCGGCAGGAAATAGCAATCAGCCCCAGCATTTT.